Sequencing of this T cell receptor (beta chain) was carried out in a study of shared T cell receptors in the human thymus. Profiling relied on immunoSEQ multiplex PCR, and the TCRdb table lists in-frame clones only, not all of them. This sample has 500,000 to 750,000 clones; roughly 90% occur once, and the top ten carry 0.0095% to 0.013%. Germline V gene lookup returns CDR1 LGHNA and CDR2 YNFKEQ. The CDR3 is made up of 16 amino acids. With 3 bases clipped from V and 7 bases from J, the junction kept 11 bases outside the gene matches. These data were also filed under a second study, of human thymus T cells. That source adds: Healthy Finnish infants undergoing corrective surgery for congenital heart defects were used as donors. Thymic repertoires overlap heavily among unrelated individuals, related research has reported.

The TCR originated in a boy under two years old with a congenital heart defect. Sequencing was done on a sample of thymocytes. J is TRBJ2-2 and V is TRBV4-2; 7 bases align to TRBD2. In DNA, the CDR3 is TGTGCCAGCAGCCAGGGACTACACCCGCGGGACGGGGAGCTGTTTTTT. Translation gives CASSQGLHPRDGELFF.